This TCR beta chain appears in the sequencing data of a study of blood T cells in healthy people across ages. Background on the study: Capture by template switching was about one barcoded beta molecule per two T cells.

V lost 1 base to trimming and J lost 7 bases, with 11 bases between them. This CDR3 spans 13 amino acids. Germline CDR1 reads SGHTA; CDR2 reads FQGNSA. Then a second PCR, running about 7 to 11 cycles, was carried out with a sample-barcoded 5' primer and a J-beta primer mix. TCRdb called the 5' RACE reads again in MiXCR, with one record for every CDR3 protein. The repertoire includes roughly 800,000 distinct CDR3 sequences, just under 25% of them detected once, and under 10% sits in the top ten. This clonotype has more than one count but fewer than ten. The data were also submitted as part of a second study, on T cells of mothers and their children. According to that study: Overlap in related mother-child pairs always slightly exceeded unrelated pairs, never significantly.

Specimen: blood. This rearrangement joins TRBV7-2 to TRBJ2-7; no clear D. This receptor was taken from a boy aged 10-17 years in good health. CDR3 coding DNA: TGTGCCAGCAGCTTAGGAACGTTGGGGGAGCAGTACTTC. It is translated as CASSLGTLGEQYF.